These T cell receptor beta chains were read from a single sample in a study of tumor and adjacent non-tumor tissue in lung cancer. TCRdb reprocessed the multiplex PCR reads via MiXCR and lists one record per CDR3 protein. The sample has fewer than 120,000 distinct CDR3 sequences; about 87% are singletons. Sequencing was performed on lung tumor tissue. These receptors came from a man between 70 and 80 years old with non-small cell lung cancer. CDR3s include the opening cysteine and the closing phenylalanine or tryptophan. A D gene is named only where the DNA matches it firmly. Some rows have no size entry. The others give once, few or many, or a class for an expanded clone.

TRBJ2-5 | few | - | TRBV5-4 | TGTGCCAGTAGCTTCGGGGGAGAAGAGACCCAGTACTTC | CASSFGGEETQYF
TRBJ2-3 | - | TRBD2 | TRBV11-3 | TGTGCCAGCAGCCTAAGGGGGTCTAGCGGGAGGGCGAAATGCGCAGCATTT | CASSLRGSSGRAKCAAF
TRBJ2-7 | - | - | TRBV4-2 | TGTGCCAGCAGCGTAGAGGACAGAAGAAACTACGAGGGGTACTTC | CASSVEDRRNYEGYF
TRBJ2-1 | - | TRBD2 | TRBV5-1 | TGCGCCAGCAACGTCGGGACTAGCCGAAGTGGTGAGCTGTTCTTC | CASNVGTSRSGELFF
TRBJ1-6 | - | - | TRBV6-5 | TGTGCCAGCAGGACGGTCGAAAGACTTTATTCACCCCTCCACTTT | CASRTVERLYSPLHF
TRBJ2-2 | many | - | TRBV5-1 | TGCGCCAGCAGCTTGTCGCTGGGCGGGGAGCTGTTTTTT | CASSLSLGGELFF
TRBJ1-1 | - | TRBD1 | TRBV11-1 | TGTGCCAGAAGCTTAGGGACAGGGGTCGTCAAGACTGAAGCTTTCTTT | CARSLGTGVVKTEAFF
TRBJ2-1 | many | TRBD2 | TRBV12-3/TRBV12-4 | TGTGCCAGCAGACCCGGACTAGCGGGGCGCAGGGAGCAGTTCTTC | CASRPGLAGRREQFF
TRBJ2-1 | - | - | TRBV11-2 | TGTGCCAGCAGCTTACATGTGCCGGGCTGGGCGTCCTACAATGAGCAGTTCTTC | CASSLHVPGWASYNEQFF
TRBJ1-1 | once | TRBD1 | TRBV6-5 | TGTGCCGGCAGCTGGACAGGGTTGAATACTCAAGCTTTCTTT | CAGSWTGLNTQAFF
TRBJ2-7 | many | TRBD2 | TRBV28 | TGTGCCAGCAGTCCCGGGAGGGGCGACGAGCAGTACTTC | CASSPGRGDEQYF
TRBJ2-7 | - | - | TRBV11-3 | TGTGTCAACAGCTTAGCCTCGATTAGCTCCTACGAGCAGTACTTC | CVNSLASISSYEQYF
TRBJ2-5 | many | TRBD2 | TRBV5-6 | TGTGCCAGCAGCTTGTTGGGGCGGGAGGAGACCCAGTACTTC | CASSLLGREETQYF
TRBJ2-7 | - | TRBD2 | TRBV4-3 | TGCCCCAGCAGCCAAGACCGGGACTATGGATATGAGCAGTACTTC | CPSSQDRDYGYEQYF
TRBJ2-3 | - | - | TRBV29-1 | TGCAGCGTTGAACGCGGAGAGCTAAACACAGATACGCAGTATTTT | CSVERGELNTDTQYF
TRBJ1-2 | - | - | TRBV6-5 | TGTGCCTGCAGACCTCCGACCGGGGGGCTAGGTTACTATGACTACACCTTC | CACRPPTGGLGYYDYTF
TRBJ2-4 | - | - | TRBV12-3/TRBV12-4 | TGTGCCAGCATCCTACTCGTGCACGGAAACATTCAGTACTTC | CASILLVHGNIQYF
TRBJ1-1 | once | - | TRBV5-6 | TGTGCCAGCAGCTTGAACAGGGCGGGAATGAATACTGAAGCTTTCTTT | CASSLNRAGMNTEAFF
TRBJ2-1 | - | TRBD2 | TRBV4-1 | TGCGCCAGCAGTCACGGGGGGTTTTTTAGTAATGAGCAGTTCTTC | CASSHGGFFSNEQFF
TRBJ2-7 | once | TRBD1 | TRBV28 | TGTGCCACCTTAAGGGGGCACGAGCAGTACTTC | CATLRGHEQYF
TRBJ1-5 | - | - | TRBV6-1 | TGTGCCAGTAGTGAAATTCGGAACAATCTTGGCAATCAGCCCCAGCATTTT | CASSEIRNNLGNQPQHF
TRBJ2-6 | - | - | TRBV5-1 | TGCGCCAGCAGCCTGTCCGCGGTAGGAGCTGGGGCCAAAGCCCTGACTTTC | CASSLSAVGAGAKALTF
TRBJ2-7 | - | - | TRBV6-1 | TGTGCAAGCTTATCACAGATGACGACCTACGAGCGGTACTTC | CASLSQMTTYERYF
TRBJ2-7 | - | - | TRBV3-1 | TGTGCCAGCAGCCAAGCGCAGTACGAGCAGTACTTC | CASSQAQYEQYF
TRBJ2-1 | - | TRBD2 | TRBV6-1 | TGTTCAAGCAGTGAAATTGGGACTAGCGGGAGGGGGGTGAGGAATGAGCAGTTCTTC | CSSSEIGTSGRGVRNEQFF
TRBJ2-6 | - | - | TRBV5-6 | TGTGCCAGTTCTCTTTCTGGGGTCAACGTCCTGGCTTTC | CASSLSGVNVLAF
TRBJ2-3 | - | - | TRBV14 | TGTGGCAGTACCCGGGACTCCGATGCCATAGATACGCAGTATTTT | CGSTRDSDAIDTQYF
TRBJ1-5 | - | - | TRBV12-3/TRBV12-4 | TGTGCCAGCAGCGTCAGGGTTCAGCCCCAGCACTTT | CASSVRVQPQHF
TRBJ1-1 | once | - | TRBV5-4 | TGTGCCAGCAGATTCGACAGGAGGATCACTGAAGCTTTCTTT | CASRFDRRITEAFF
TRBJ2-3 | - | - | TRBV11-2 | TGTGCCACGTTTGATCGGAGCACGGATACGCAGTATTTT | CATFDRSTDTQYF
TRBJ2-3 | - | - | TRBV6-1 | TGTGCCAGCAGTAGGGCAGCAAACACAGATAGGCAGTATTTT | CASSRAANTDRQYF
TRBJ1-1 | medium-sized | - | TRBV5-6 | TGTGCCAGCAGCTTGTCCCACAGTATCACTGAAGCTTTCTTT | CASSLSHSITEAFF
TRBJ1-1 | - | - | TRBV6-5 | TGTGCCAGCAGTTACCACACGAGGGTACCCTCTTCCGCGAACATTGAAGCTTTCTTT | CASSYHTRVPSSANIEAFF
TRBJ1-1 | - | - | TRBV16 | TGTGCCAGCAGCCCTCCGGGGGGCGCGGGGACTGAAGCTATCTTT | CASSPPGGAGTEAIF
TRBJ2-1 | - | TRBD2 | TRBV6-4 | TGTGCCAGCAGTCACGGGAGTAGCGGGGGGAATGAGCAGTTTTTC | CASSHGSSGGNEQFF
TRBJ2-1 | - | - | TRBV29-1 | TGCAGCACGGAACAGGGTAACCATGACCAGTTCTTC | CSTEQGNHDQFF
TRBJ2-7 | - | TRBD1 | TRBV5-6 | TGTGTCAGCAGCTCTAACAGGGGGAACTTTAGGTACAAGCAGTACTTC | CVSSSNRGNFRYKQYF
TRBJ2-1 | many | TRBD2 | TRBV6-4 | TGTGCCAGCAGTGACGGCCAGCGGGAGTACAATGAGCAGTTCTTC | CASSDGQREYNEQFF
TRBJ1-1 | - | - | TRBV12-5 | TGTGCTAGTGGTTTGAATGAAGCTTTCTTT | CASGLNEAFF
TRBJ1-2 | few | TRBD1 | TRBV6-5 | TGTGCCAGTAGAGCTGGGACAGGGGATGGCTACACCTTC | CASRAGTGDGYTF
TRBJ2-7 | once | - | TRBV13 | TGTGCCAGCATCTCAATCACGGGGGATGAGCAGTACTTC | CASISITGDEQYF
TRBJ1-1 | - | - | TRBV12-3/TRBV12-4 | TGTGCCTGCAAGGAAGGGGACAATGAAGCTTTCTTT | CACKEGDNEAFF
TRBJ2-5 | - | - | TRBV6-1 | TGTGGCAGCAGTGAAAGCGCTGCGGGGCGGGGGACCCAGTACTTC | CGSSESAAGRGTQYF
TRBJ1-2 | - | - | TRBV29-1 | TGCAGCCTTCTCCACACGGGAGCCTATGTCTACACCTTC | CSLLHTGAYVYTF
TRBJ2-7 | - | - | TRBV6-1 | TGTGTCAGTAGCTTAGGACAAAGCTACGAGCAGTACTTC | CVSSLGQSYEQYF
TRBJ2-5 | once | - | TRBV5-6 | TGTACCAGCAGCTACATGGAAGAGACCCAGTACTTC | CTSSYMEETQYF
TRBJ1-2 | - | - | TRBV20-1 | TGCAGTGCTAGAGATACCTCTACTAACTATGGCTACACCTTC | CSARDTSTNYGYTF
TRBJ2-1 | - | TRBD1 | TRBV10-3 | TGTGCCACCCGGGGGACAGGGGGGTGGAATGAGCAGTTCTTC | CATRGTGGWNEQFF